These 8 T cell receptor beta chains were all obtained from the same sample, sequenced in a study of T cell changes during pregnancy in multiple sclerosis. Here immunoSEQ multiplex PCR was the method, and the copy in TCRdb shows in-frame clones only, minus some. The table lists 70,000 to 100,000 clones, about 93% of them singletons. The sample was peripheral blood, taken in the first trimester of pregnancy. These TCRs come from a female donor with multiple sclerosis, enrolled in a pregnancy study.

The V call is TRBV10-3, the J call TRBJ2-3, with 14 bases aligning to TRBD2. The germline gives CDR1 ENHRY, CDR2 SYGVKD. This CDR3 is built from 16 residues. Trimming cost V 4 bases and J 3 bases; bases outside gene matches: 3. This CDR3 is CAISVGLAGGTDTQYF. DNA for the CDR3: TGTGCCATCAGTGTAGGACTAGCGGGGGGTACAGATACGCAGTATTTT.

This sequence joins TRBV5-1 and TRBJ2-7; 8 bases are shared with TRBD1. The V and J ends lost 8 bases and 3 bases, in that order; junction bases with no gene match: 10. The germline V gene has CDR1 SGHRS and CDR2 YFSETQ. The CDR3 length is 14 residues. CDR3 protein: CASGPGTGGYEQYF. The DNA of the CDR3 is TGCGCCAGTGGACCCGGGACAGGTGGCTACGAGCAGTACTTC.

The chain joins TRBV18 to TRBJ2-7, with D perhaps matching TRBD2 (5 bases). CDR1 KGHSH and CDR2 LQKENI come from the germline V gene. V was clipped by 2 bases and J by 3 bases, with 8 bases between them. The length of the CDR3 is 13 residues. The CDR3 is CASSPGSFYEQYF. Written as DNA, the CDR3 is TGTGCCAGCTCACCAGGGAGCTTCTACGAGCAGTACTTC.

This clone turned up a few times. This chain joins TRBV19 and TRBJ1-1; maybe TRBD1 (5 bases). Trimming removed 5 bases at V and 9 bases at J, with 13 bases between. The germline V gene encodes CDR1 LNHDA and CDR2 SQIVND (reference sequence). This CDR3 has 12 amino acids. CDR3 loop: CASSRELGQAFF. DNA for the CDR3: TGTGCCAGTAGTCGGGAGTTGGGACAAGCTTTCTTT. Based on the CDR3 plus reference TRBV19 and TRBJ1-1, the full variable domain is DGGITQSPKYLFRKEGQNVTLSCEQNLNHDAMYWYRQDPGQGLRLIYYSQIVNDFQKGDIAEGYSVSREKKESFPLTVTSAQKNPTAFYLCASSRELGQAFFGQGTRLTVV.

To note about this clone: The same CDR3 also results from other DNA sequences found in this sample. The chain recombines TRBV28 with TRBJ1-1; 7 nucleotides line up with TRBD1. CDR1 and CDR2 (germline): MDHEN, SYDVKM. Unmatched junction bases numbered 5, after V lost 6 bases and J lost 1 base. The CDR3 sequence is 14 residues long. The DNA for the CDR3 is TGTGCCAGCAGCCCGGGACAGCCGAACACTGAAGCTTTCTTT. This codes for CASSPGQPNTEAFF.

A single count supports this clone. The chain couples TRBV18 to TRBJ1-3; 7 bases are shared with TRBD1. V gave up 3 bases and J gave up 6 bases; unmatched junction bases: 8. The V gene's germline CDR1 is KGHSH and CDR2 LQKENI. The CDR3 covers 15 residues. CDR3 loop: CASSPRDSDKNTIYF. The CDR3 region has the DNA TGTGCCAGCTCACCGCGGGACAGCGATAAAAACACCATATATTTT.

This clone has just one count. V gene TRBV2 combines with J gene TRBJ1-6; D remains ambiguous. Germline-derived CDR1 and CDR2 are SNHLY and FYNNEI. This CDR3 is built from 14 residues. The ends were cut back, 7 bases at V and 1 base at J, with 8 bases in the middle. CDR3 sequence reads: CASTPRSYNSPLHF. The CDR3 DNA sequence: TGTGCCAGCACCCCCAGGTCCTATAATTCACCCCTCCACTTT.

This sequence joins TRBV4-1 and TRBJ2-7, with D tentatively TRBD1 (6 bases). CDR1 is MGHRA, CDR2 YSYEKL, per germline. V lost 0 bases to trimming and J lost 5 bases, with 11 bases between them. This CDR3 is 14 amino acids long. CDR3 bases: TGCGCCAGCAGCCAAGATTCAGGGGTTAACGAGCAGTACTTC. This encodes CASSQDSGVNEQYF.